This T cell receptor beta chain is drawn from a study of post-analysis software for immune sequencing data. About the research overall: Some patients lacked subtype; others had relapsing-remitting, secondary progressive or progressive-relapsing disease.

Note on this clonotype: What it binds is unknown.

Deletions cut 5 bases from V and 5 bases from J, with 12 bases between. The CDR3 length is 13 residues. Germline lookup yields CDR1 MDHEN and CDR2 SYDVKM. General observations from the study: Included in a set of roughly five TRBV segments more frequent in patients than controls were TRBV5-6, TRBV5-1 and TRBV20-1.

Libraries were made from TCR beta cDNA, and they carried unique molecular identifiers. One entry per CDR3 protein results from TCRdb running MiXCR on the PCR reads. The sample includes about half a million distinct CDR3 sequences, around 40% seen only once; the top ten take 9.5% to 13%. The rearrangement links TRBV28 to TRBJ1-1; tentatively, D is TRBD1 (5 bases). Sequencing was done on a sample of blood. This TCR was sampled from a girl between 10 and 17 years old with multiple sclerosis. CDR3 sequence (DNA): TGTGCCAGCAGTATGACAGCTAATACTGAAGCTTTCTTT. This codes for CASSMTANTEAFF.